The 8 T cell receptor beta chains reported below all come from one sample, sequenced in a study of T cell responses to AZD1222 COVID-19 vaccine. Using immunoSEQ multiplex PCR, the repertoire was profiled, and TCRdb retains in-frame clones only, with some absent. The data hold 150,000 to 200,000 clones, with more than 85% observed a single time. The sequenced sample was peripheral blood, obtained on day 0 of AZD1222 vaccination. These receptors were collected from an adult in good health.

This chain links TRBV9 with TRBJ1-2, with 8 nucleotides matching TRBD1. The CDR3 loop spans 17 amino acids. Unmatched junction bases numbered 11, after V lost 0 bases and J lost 4 bases. CDR1 and CDR2 from the germline V gene are SGDLS and YYNGEE. As DNA, the CDR3 is TGTGCCAGCAGCGTAGATGGCAGGGGGCGCCTTGGCTATGGCTACACCTTC. It is translated as CASSVDGRGRLGYGYTF.

The chain employs TRBV28 and TRBJ2-7; TRBD1 matches 7 bases. The CDR3 is made up of 15 amino acids. Germline V CDR1 and CDR2: MDHEN, SYDVKM. The V gene end was trimmed by 6 bases and the J gene end by 3 bases; junction bases not matched to a gene: 11. The CDR3 here is CASSPPGTVDYEQYF. The DNA for the CDR3 is TGTGCCAGCAGCCCACCCGGGACAGTGGACTACGAGCAGTACTTC.

The V gene is TRBV7-3, the J gene TRBJ2-3; D gene uncertain. The V gene lost 3 bases and the J gene lost 3 bases, with 10 bases spanning the gap. Germline CDR1 SGHTA, CDR2 FQGTGA. The CDR3 runs to 14 residues. For the CDR3, the DNA is TGTGCCAGCAGCTTTAGTAGAAATACAGATACGCAGTATTTT. Translation gives CASSFSRNTDTQYF.

The chain couples TRBV14 to TRBJ2-7; no clear D. The V end lost 1 base, the J end lost 6 bases, and 10 bases lay between the germline ends. The germline V gene encodes CDR1 SGHDN and CDR2 FVKESK. CDR3 length: 13 amino acids. The CDR3 DNA sequence: TGTGCCAGCAGCCAAGGATCAACGCTCGAGCAGTACTTC. The encoded protein is CASSQGSTLEQYF. Using reference TRBV14 and TRBJ2-7 for the parts outside the CDR3, the full variable domain is EAGVTQFPSHSVIEKGQTVTLRCDPISGHDNLYWYRRVMGKEIKFLLHFVKESKQDESGMPNNRFLAERTGGTYSTLKVQPAELEDSGVYFCASSQGSTLEQYFGPGTRLTVT.

The chain joins TRBV5-1 to TRBJ2-5; D tentatively reads TRBD1 or TRBD2 (5 bases each). Germline V gene lookup returns CDR1 SGHRS and CDR2 YFSETQ. This CDR3 comprises 14 residues. V was trimmed by 0 bases and J by 2 bases, leaving 8 bases between them. Here the CDR3 DNA reads TGCGCCAGCAGCTTGGGAGGGGAGCAAGAGACCCAGTACTTC. Protein: CASSLGGEQETQYF.

This clone has a single count. In nucleotides, the CDR3 is TGTGCCAGCAGTTTCACTGGACTAGCGGGGCGACAGACCCAGTACTTC. Translating it yields CASSFTGLAGRQTQYF. V is TRBV28 and J is TRBJ2-5; 12 positions agree with TRBD2. J lost 6 bases, V lost 3 bases, and 8 bases had no gene match. Germline CDR1 is MDHEN and CDR2 is SYDVKM. The CDR3 length is 16 residues.

The V and J genes are TRBV11-3 and TRBJ1-1; D is undetermined. The CDR3 is 12 amino acids. CDR1 is SGHNT and CDR2 is YENEEA in the germline V gene. The ends were cut back, 5 bases at V and 1 base at J, with 5 bases in the middle. The CDR3 nucleotides read TGTGCCAGCAGCCAATGGAACACTGAAGCTTTCTTT. It encodes CASSQWNTEAFF.

This clone was seen just once. This chain joins TRBV25-1 and TRBJ2-1; 7 bases match TRBD2. Germline V gives CDR1 MGHDK, CDR2 SYGVNS. CDR3 length equals 17 residues. V lost 4 bases to trimming and J lost 2 bases; unmatched junction nucleotides: 11. The CDR3 is CASSGTERGLTYNEQFF. In nucleotides, the CDR3 is TGTGCCAGCAGTGGGACCGAGCGGGGCCTTACCTACAATGAGCAGTTCTTC.